The next 26 T cell receptor beta chains were all read from a single sample in a study of beta chain features in type 1 diabetes. Isolated RNA was reverse transcribed in full, so expressed TCRB transcripts were sequenced. TCRdb's table, derived via immunoSEQ multiplex PCR, lists solely in-frame clones and lacks some. This sample has more than 60,000 clones, with about 61% found just once. Material: Tregs from blood. All receptors derive from a woman younger than 35 in good health.

The chain is built from TRBV9 and TRBJ1-1; 7 bases map to TRBD1. The CDR3 runs 15 residues. V lost 4 bases and J lost 0; bases outside the gene matches: 6. Germline CDR1 reads SGDLS; CDR2 reads YYNGEE. The CDR3 loop is CASSPQGGLNTEAFF. DNA of the CDR3: TGTGCCAGCAGCCCTCAGGGGGGCTTGAACACTGAAGCTTTCTTT. The entire variable domain, with the rest obtained from reference TRBV9 and TRBJ1-1, is as follows: DSGVTQTPKHLITATGQRVTLRCSPRSGDLSVYWYQQSLDQGLQFLIQYYNGEERAKGNILERFSAQQFPDLHSELNLSSLELGDSALYFCASSPQGGLNTEAFFGQGTRLTVV.

A word on this clone: This same CDR3 is encoded by further DNA sequences in the sample. The rearrangement uses TRBV5-1 and TRBJ2-4; maybe TRBD2 (6 bases). Germline values: CDR1 SGHRS, CDR2 YFSETQ. The CDR3 totals 15 residues. V lost 0 bases, J lost 0 bases, and 7 bases lay in between. Here the CDR3 reads CASSLGGTAKNIQYF. The CDR3 DNA is TGCGCCAGCAGCTTGGGCGGGACAGCCAAAAACATTCAGTACTTC.

V gene TRBV5-1 combines with J gene TRBJ2-5, with D tentatively TRBD1 (5 bases). The length of the CDR3 is 12 residues. Germline V gene data show CDR1 as SGHRS and CDR2 as YFSETQ. V was shortened by 6 bases and J by 6 bases, with 12 bases between the two germline ends. This CDR3 reads CASNSLGQTQYF. The CDR3 bases are TGCGCCAGCAATTCTCTGGGGCAGACCCAGTACTTC.

This rearrangement joins TRBV29-1 to TRBJ2-7; TRBD2 matches at 10 bases. CDR1 and CDR2 from the germline V gene are SQVTM and ANQGSEA. J was trimmed by 4 bases and V by 7 bases; bases with no gene match: 10. The CDR3 is 14 residues long. The CDR3 bases are TGCAGCGCCCGGGGGTGGACTAGCGGTTACGAGCAGTACTTC. This codes for CSARGWTSGYEQYF.

The J gene is TRBJ1-6, the V gene TRBV18; no clear D. V was pared by 6 bases and J by 11 bases, with 17 bases between. There are 14 residues in the CDR3. The germline gives CDR1 KGHSH, CDR2 LQKENI. CDR3 DNA sequence: TGTGCCAGCTCGCCGCAGTCCTCTCCACCACCCCTCCACTTT. It translates to CASSPQSSPPPLHF.

V is TRBV6-5 and J is TRBJ1-2, with D unclear. Germline V gene data show CDR1 as MNHEY and CDR2 as SVGAGI. V lost 2 bases and J 3 bases, leaving 10 bases between the germline ends. CDR3 size: 14 residues. CDR3 sequence reads: CASSYVSEYYGYTF. The CDR3 region has the DNA TGTGCCAGCAGTTACGTGTCAGAATACTATGGCTACACCTTC.

The chain joins TRBV7-2 to TRBJ1-5; the D is unclear. This CDR3 contains 14 residues. Germline V CDR1 and CDR2: SGHTA, FQGNSA. The V end was cut by 1 base, the J end by 6 bases, with 10 bases between. CDR3 loop: CASSLVGRGQPQHF. The DNA of the CDR3 is TGTGCCAGCAGCTTAGTCGGGCGGGGTCAGCCCCAGCATTTT.

J is TRBJ1-6 and V is TRBV5-1; 7 positions match TRBD1. Trimming at V came to 2 bases and at J to 8 bases, leaving 4 bases not matched to a gene. The CDR3 runs to 14 residues. Germline V gene data show CDR1 as SGHRS and CDR2 as YFSETQ. CDR3 in DNA: TGCGCCAGCAGCTTCGAGGGGGCTTATTCACCCCTCCACTTT. Protein sequence: CASSFEGAYSPLHF.

The CDR3 loop is CASSRWSGNTGELFF. The CDR3 DNA reads TGTGCCAGCTCTAGATGGTCCGGGAACACCGGGGAGCTGTTTTTT. The chain couples TRBV6-5 to TRBJ2-2, with D unclear. V was trimmed by 8 bases and J by 1 base, leaving 14 bases between them. Germline CDR1 reads MNHEY; CDR2 reads SVGAGI. The CDR3 consists of 15 residues.

The rearrangement uses TRBV29-1 and TRBJ1-1; possibly TRBD1 for D (6 bases). CDR3 size: 14 residues. CDR1 is SQVTM and CDR2 is ANQGSEA in the germline V gene. For the CDR3, the DNA is TGCGGCGCCCCAGGGGAGACGGGGAACACTGAAGCTTTCTTT. As protein: CGAPGETGNTEAFF.

The sample holds a few counts of this clone. This chain connects TRBV7-8 to TRBJ2-1, with D maybe TRBD1 (6 bases). Trimming removed 2 bases at V and 6 bases at J, with 14 bases between. Germline loops: CDR1 SGHVS, CDR2 FQNEAQ. The CDR3 is made up of 15 amino acids. The CDR3, as DNA: TGTGCCAGCAGCTTATTCGGGTTGGGGGCCAATGAGCAGTTCTTC. This encodes CASSLFGLGANEQFF.

This chain joins TRBV7-2 and TRBJ2-1, with D possibly matching TRBD2 (6 bases). In germline, CDR1 is SGHTA, CDR2 FQGNSA. V was pared by 5 bases and J by 0 bases, with 17 bases between. The CDR3 contains 17 residues. The CDR3 spells CASSRGSGRSSYNEQFF. The CDR3 region has the DNA TGTGCCAGCAGCCGAGGAAGCGGGCGGAGCTCCTACAATGAGCAGTTCTTC.

This clone was picked up a small number of times. The chain carries TRBV19 and TRBJ2-5; perhaps TRBD1 as D (5 bases). Trimming removed 0 bases at V and 4 bases at J, with 9 bases between. The CDR3 totals 14 residues. Germline V gene lookup returns CDR1 LNHDA and CDR2 SQIVND (reference sequence). CDR3 nucleotide sequence: TGTGCCAGTAGTATAGATAAGGGGCGAGAGACCCAGTACTTC. Encoded protein: CASSIDKGRETQYF.

The chain joins TRBV25-1 to TRBJ2-5, with D maybe TRBD2 (7 bases). Germline lookup yields CDR1 MGHDK and CDR2 SYGVNS. The ends were cut back, 0 bases at V and 4 bases at J, with 18 bases in the middle. This CDR3 region has 17 residues. CDR3 DNA: TGTGCCAGCAGTGAATATCGGAAGGCGGGGGCTCTAGAGACCCAGTACTTC. Translation gives CASSEYRKAGALETQYF.

This clone was seen only once. V gene TRBV29-1 combines with J gene TRBJ1-1; D unresolved. The V end lost 5 bases, the J end lost 2 bases, and 9 bases lay between the germline ends. Germline loops: CDR1 SQVTM, CDR2 ANQGSEA. This CDR3 comprises 12 residues. CDR3 coding DNA: TGCAGCGTTCGCCAGGCCAACACTGAAGCTTTCTTT. This codes for CSVRQANTEAFF.

The genes are TRBV7-9 and TRBJ1-2; unclear D gene. CDR1 and CDR2 from the germline V gene are SEHNR and FQNEAQ (reference sequence). The CDR3 length is 13 residues. Trimming shortened V by 4 bases and J by 2 bases, and 8 bases separated the two germline ends. CDR3 nucleotides: TGTGCCAGCAGCTATACAGTGAACTATGGCTACACCTTC. Translating gives CASSYTVNYGYTF.

This sequence joins TRBV18 and TRBJ2-5, with D maybe TRBD2 (5 bases). Germline lookup yields CDR1 KGHSH and CDR2 LQKENI. The CDR3 covers 15 residues. The V end was cut by 2 bases, the J end by 0 bases, with 10 bases between. The CDR3 here is CASSPGLGYQETQYF. As DNA, the CDR3 is TGTGCCAGCTCACCAGGACTGGGGTACCAAGAGACCCAGTACTTC. Drawing the rest from reference TRBV18 and TRBJ2-5, the complete variable domain is NAGVMQNPRHLVRRRGQEARLRCSPMKGHSHVYWYRQLPEEGLKFMVYLQKENIIDESGMPKERFSAEFPKEGPSILRIQQVVRGDSAAYFCASSPGLGYQETQYFGPGTRLLVL.

This chain uses TRBV4-2 with TRBJ2-1; 10 bases fit TRBD2. Germline-derived CDR1 and CDR2 are LGHNA and YNFKEQ. V trimming: 2 bases; J trimming: 5 bases; junction bases outside the gene matches: 9. The CDR3 has 17 amino acids. CDR3 nucleotides: TGTGCCAGCAGCCAAAGTGAAATAGCGGGAGGTCACAATGAGCAGTTCTTC. It codes for CASSQSEIAGGHNEQFF.

This chain connects TRBV19 to TRBJ2-1, with 7 bases fitting TRBD2. The length of the CDR3 is 16 residues. CDR1 and CDR2 from the germline V gene are LNHDA and SQIVND (reference sequence). With V trimmed by 4 bases and J by 8 bases, 14 bases remained unmatched. DNA for the CDR3: TGTGCCAGTAGTAAAAGGGGCGGGGGAGGACTCCATGAGCAGTTCTTC. Protein: CASSKRGGGGLHEQFF.

The rearrangement joins TRBV7-9 to TRBJ1-4; the D gene is possibly TRBD1 (6 bases). V lost 5 bases and J 0 bases, leaving 16 bases between the germline ends. CDR1 and CDR2 (germline): SEHNR, FQNEAQ (reference sequence). The CDR3 extends over 17 amino acids. The CDR3 region has the DNA TGTGCCAGCAGCCCCGAACGGGGGGCCTCAACTAATGAAAAACTGTTTTTT. This gives the protein CASSPERGASTNEKLFF.

This clone was seen a few times. V usage is TRBV6-1 and J usage is TRBJ2-7; TRBD2 aligns across 10 bases. The CDR3 sequence is 16 residues long. The junction had 9 bases not matched to a gene; V was cut back by 4 bases and J by 3 bases. Germline-derived CDR1 and CDR2 are MNHNS and SASEGT. CDR3 in amino acids: CASSGSSGSGGYEQYF. The CDR3 region has the DNA TGTGCCAGCAGTGGCTCTAGCGGGAGTGGGGGCTACGAGCAGTACTTC.

The genes are TRBV5-1 and TRBJ1-1; tentatively, D is TRBD1 (5 bases). This CDR3 region has 15 residues. CDR1 and CDR2 (germline): SGHRS, YFSETQ. V gave up 4 bases and J gave up 3 bases, with 16 bases separating them. CDR3 in amino acids: CASSVSAGLYTEAFF. The CDR3, as DNA: TGCGCCAGCAGCGTGTCGGCAGGGCTTTACACTGAAGCTTTCTTT.

This clone was observed a handful of times. The J gene is TRBJ2-7, the V gene TRBV7-9; tentatively, D is TRBD2 (6 bases). The V gene lost 0 bases and the J gene lost 3 bases, with 12 bases spanning the gap. The germline V gene encodes CDR1 SEHNR and CDR2 FQNEAQ (reference sequence). There are 15 residues in the CDR3. The DNA of the CDR3 is TGTGCCAGCAGCTTAGCAGGAAGTAGCGGCTACGAGCAGTACTTC. Translation: CASSLAGSSGYEQYF.

The genes are TRBV29-1 and TRBJ2-1, with D perhaps matching TRBD1 (6 bases). CDR3 length: 12 residues. The germline V gene encodes CDR1 SQVTM and CDR2 ANQGSEA. V lost 4 bases and J lost 8, with 12 bases in between. The CDR3 region has the DNA TGCAGCGTTGTACAGGGTATCGATGAGCAGTTCTTC. This translates into CSVVQGIDEQFF.

The chain couples TRBV5-1 to TRBJ2-2; D is uncertain. With 0 bases removed from V and 1 base from J, the gap between germline ends came to 4 bases. There are 14 residues in the CDR3. Per germline, CDR1 SGHRS and CDR2 YFSETQ. CDR3 amino acids: CASSLGQNTGELFF. The CDR3 nucleotides read TGCGCCAGCAGCTTGGGGCAGAACACCGGGGAGCTGTTTTTT.

This clone has more than one count but fewer than ten. V is TRBV10-3 and J is TRBJ1-1; 7 bases line up with TRBD1. The length of the CDR3 is 13 residues. Germline values: CDR1 ENHRY, CDR2 SYGVKD. The trim removed 6 bases at V and 0 bases at J, leaving 1 base unmatched. The CDR3, as DNA: TGTGCCATCAGAGGGACAGTGAACACTGAAGCTTTCTTT. It yields the protein CAIRGTVNTEAFF.